These T cell receptor beta chains were read from a single sample in a study of blood T cell repertoires in COVID-19. Repertoires were generated with immunoSEQ multiplex PCR, while TCRdb's copy carries only in-frame clones and drops some. The sample yields roughly 290,000 clones, around 87% seen once. Source material: peripheral blood. Source of these receptors: a woman aged 45-65 years who had recovered from COVID-19. CDR3s include the opening cysteine and the closing phenylalanine or tryptophan. A D gene is named only where the DNA matches it firmly. Size is stated for part of the rows, as once, few or many counts, or as a class when the clone is expanded.

j_call v_call clone_size d_call cdr3_nt cdr3_aa
TRBJ2-6 TRBV28 NA TRBD1 TGTGCCAGCAGTGACCGGGGGACAGGGCTTTCTGGGGCCAACGTCCTGACTTTC CASSDRGTGLSGANVLTF
TRBJ2-6 TRBV7-2 NA NA TGTGCCAGCAGCTGGGGGGTAGCGGGGGCCAACGTCCTGACTTTC CASSWGVAGANVLTF
TRBJ1-1 TRBV5-4 NA TRBD1 TGTGCCAGCAGCGACAGGGTGAACACTGAAGCTTTCTTT CASSDRVNTEAFF
TRBJ1-2 TRBV7-2 few NA TGTGCCAGCAGTTTTAGGTTGTCATCGGACATAGAGCTCTATGGCTACACCTTC CASSFRLSSDIELYGYTF
TRBJ2-1 TRBV6-2/TRBV6-3 NA TRBD2 TGTGCCAGCAGCAACGGGCTAGCGGGAGTGTCCTACAATGAGCAGTTCTTC CASSNGLAGVSYNEQFF
TRBJ1-5 TRBV6-5 NA TRBD1 TGTGCCAGCAGCGGGGGGGACAGTTCAGGGCCCCAGCATTTT CASSGGDSSGPQHF
TRBJ2-7 TRBV3-1/TRBV3-2 NA TRBD1 TGTGCCAGCAGCCTCGGGACAGGGGGCCACGAGCAGTACTTC CASSLGTGGHEQYF
TRBJ2-2 TRBV30 NA TRBD1 TGTGCCTGGAGATGGGACAGAAACACCGGGGAGCTGTTTTTT CAWRWDRNTGELFF
TRBJ2-7 TRBV13 NA NA TGTGCCAGCAGCATGACAAGGGGACTGAGGGAGCAGTACTTC CASSMTRGLREQYF
TRBJ1-2 TRBV6-2/TRBV6-3 NA NA TGTGCCAGCAGTGGGCCCTATGGCTACACCTTC CASSGPYGYTF
TRBJ2-5 TRBV19 NA NA TGTGCCAGTAGTGGACAAAAAGAGACCCAGTACTTC CASSGQKETQYF
TRBJ1-2 TRBV6-6 NA TRBD1 TGTGCCAGCAGTTACTCTCGGGACAGGAGTGGCTACACCTTC CASSYSRDRSGYTF
TRBJ2-7 TRBV6-5 NA NA TGTGCCAGCAGGCTTCTGGCTAGCTCCTACGAGCAGTACTTC CASRLLASSYEQYF
TRBJ2-7 TRBV5-4 few TRBD1 TGTGCCAGCAGCTCCGTCGGGACAGCCTACGAGCAGTACTTC CASSSVGTAYEQYF
TRBJ2-3 TRBV6-6 once NA TGTGCCAGCAGTTACACCAGGGGAGATACGCAGTATTTT CASSYTRGDTQYF